One sample yielded the 19 T cell receptor beta chains listed below, sequenced in a study of PD-1 blockade in classical Hodgkin lymphoma. The method was immunoSEQ multiplex PCR; TCRdb's version includes in-frame clones alone and lacks a portion of them. The data show fewer than 4,500 clones, approximately 77% seen once. Documented time point: newly diagnosed, previously untreated cHL patient sample. The authors enriched CD8+ T cells from thawed PBMCs via magnetic negative selection. Source material: CD8+ T cells from blood. These receptors all come from a human donor with classical Hodgkin lymphoma.

The genes are TRBV27 and TRBJ2-7, with D maybe TRBD1 (6 bases). V gave up 4 bases and J gave up 5 bases, with 21 bases separating them. Germline V gene data show CDR1 as MNHEY and CDR2 as SMNVEV (reference sequence). There are 16 residues in the CDR3. CDR3 sequence: CASSWGQARSVNEQYF. The CDR3 region has the DNA TGTGCCAGCAGTTGGGGGCAGGCTAGGTCGGTGAACGAGCAGTACTTC.

The chain has TRBV10-3 and TRBJ2-7, with D maybe TRBD1 (5 bases). This CDR3 spans 16 amino acids. CDR1 and CDR2 from the germline V gene are ENHRY and SYGVKD. V was pared by 3 bases and J by 4 bases, with 19 bases between. The CDR3 sequence: CAISEIGHPIPYEQYF. DNA for the CDR3: TGTGCCATCAGTGAAATAGGACACCCGATACCGTACGAGCAGTACTTC.

The chain is built from TRBV7-2 and TRBJ2-7; 7 bases agree with TRBD1. The CDR3 extends over 15 amino acids. Trimming cost V 5 bases and J 5 bases; bases outside gene matches: 12. Germline V gene data show CDR1 as SGHTA and CDR2 as FQGNSA. The chain's CDR3 is CASSTRQGSLHEQYF. CDR3 coding DNA: TGTGCCAGCAGCACCCGACAGGGATCTCTCCACGAGCAGTACTTC.

The rearrangement links TRBV19 to TRBJ2-1, with TRBD2 matching 8 bases. Trimming at V came to 3 bases and at J to 3 bases, leaving 7 bases not matched to a gene. Germline CDR1 is LNHDA and CDR2 is SQIVND (reference sequence). This CDR3 has 16 amino acids. The DNA for the CDR3 is TGTGCCAGTAGTATCAAACTAGCGGAGAACTACAATGAGCAGTTCTTC. It translates to CASSIKLAENYNEQFF.

This chain links TRBV27 with TRBJ1-1; a possible D gene is TRBD1 (6 bases). CDR1 MNHEY and CDR2 SMNVEV come from the germline V gene (reference sequence). V was clipped by 6 bases and J by 1 base, with 15 bases between them. CDR3 length: 15 residues. CDR3 DNA sequence: TGTGCCAGCAGCCCCTGGGGGGGCAAGAACACTGAAGCTTTCTTT. Protein product: CASSPWGGKNTEAFF.

The V call is TRBV27, the J call TRBJ1-5, with a tentative D call TRBD1 (6 bases). This CDR3 region has 16 residues. The germline V gene encodes CDR1 MNHEY and CDR2 SMNVEV (reference sequence). Trimming pared 3 bases from V and 5 bases from J, leaving 17 bases between. The CDR3 loop is CASSLSGAAVDQPQHF. CDR3 nucleotides: TGTGCCAGCAGTTTGTCAGGGGCCGCAGTCGATCAGCCCCAGCATTTT.

There are a few counts of this clone. The chain has TRBV19 and TRBJ2-7; D unresolved. Germline V gene lookup returns CDR1 LNHDA and CDR2 SQIVND (reference sequence). This CDR3 is built from 13 residues. Trimming removed 3 bases at V and 1 base at J, with 7 bases between. In DNA form, the CDR3 reads TGTGCCAGTAGTATCGACGGGTCCTACGAGCAGTACTTC. Translated: CASSIDGSYEQYF.

The chain is built from TRBV6-1 and TRBJ2-3; D is undetermined. CDR1 and CDR2 (germline): MNHNS, SASEGT. Trimming took 7 bases from V and 2 from J, leaving 7 bases between them. CDR3 length: 12 amino acids. The CDR3 DNA sequence: TGTGCCAGCACGTACTACACAGATACGCAGTATTTT. It translates to CASTYYTDTQYF.

The V and J genes are TRBV10-2 and TRBJ2-7, with 7 positions matching TRBD1. Trimming removed 0 bases from V and 3 bases from J; junction bases left unmatched: 2. The CDR3 spans 14 residues. Germline-derived CDR1 and CDR2 are WSHSY and SAAADI. The CDR3: CASSESAGGYEQYF. Written as DNA, the CDR3 is TGCGCCAGCAGTGAGTCTGCAGGGGGCTACGAGCAGTACTTC.

The rearrangement links TRBV1 to TRBJ1-3. TRBV1 is a recognized pseudogene. This CDR3 has 17 amino acids. This chain's CDR3 is CTSSPRLSQGGGNTIYF. CDR3 sequence (DNA): TGCACCAGCAGCCCGAGACTTTCCCAAGGAGGTGGAAACACCATATATTTT.

The chain couples TRBV11-2 to TRBJ2-5, with unresolved D. TRBJ2-7 matches the DNA end more closely, so the J call is doubtful. Per germline, CDR1 SGHAT and CDR2 FQNNGV. This CDR3 is 15 amino acids long. The CDR3, as DNA: TGTGCCAGCAGCTTAGGTATAGAGACCTACTACGAGCAGTACTTC. Translated, it gives CASSLGIETYYEQYF.

The chain carries TRBV7-8 and TRBJ2-7; 8 positions match TRBD2. The CDR3 loop spans 15 amino acids. Germline V gene data show CDR1 as SGHVS and CDR2 as FQNEAQ. With 0 bases clipped from V and 3 bases from J, the junction kept 4 bases outside the gene matches. CDR3 DNA: TGTGCCAGCAGCTTAGCCGTCCTAGCGGGCTACGAGCAGTACTTC. It yields the protein CASSLAVLAGYEQYF.

The chain employs TRBV6-4 and TRBJ2-2; D remains ambiguous. V dropped 0 bases and J dropped 4 bases, with 12 bases sitting between them. Germline CDR1 reads MRHNA; CDR2 reads SNTAGT. The CDR3 has 16 amino acids. DNA for the CDR3: TGTGCCAGCAGTGACTCCAGCGACCAAGTCACCGGGGAGCTGTTTTTT. This encodes CASSDSSDQVTGELFF.

The V call is TRBV5-5, the J call TRBJ2-2; 7 nucleotides agree with TRBD2. The CDR3 extends over 18 amino acids. Germline CDR1 and CDR2: SGHKS and YYEKEE (reference sequence). V gave up 4 bases and J gave up 1 base; unmatched junction bases: 13. CDR3 in amino acids: CASSPGPSGPLNTGELFF. For the CDR3, the DNA is TGTGCCAGCAGCCCGGGACCTAGCGGCCCTCTGAACACCGGGGAGCTGTTTTTT.

The chain recombines TRBV5-4 with TRBJ1-1; no definite D call. The germline V gene encodes CDR1 SGHNT and CDR2 YYREEE (reference sequence). CDR3 size: 17 residues. V lost 1 base to trimming and J lost 2 bases, with 18 bases between them. CDR3 coding DNA: TGTGCCAGCAGCTTGTATTCCGGAGACGGAAGAAACACTGAAGCTTTCTTT. It encodes CASSLYSGDGRNTEAFF.

V and J are TRBV7-9 and TRBJ1-2, with D tentatively TRBD1 (6 bases). V gave up 5 bases and J gave up 3 bases, with 16 bases separating them. This CDR3 contains 15 residues. Germline V gene lookup returns CDR1 SEHNR and CDR2 FQNEAQ (reference sequence). DNA of the CDR3: TGTGCCAGCAGCCACGGGGACAAGACTCACTATGGCTACACCTTC. Protein sequence: CASSHGDKTHYGYTF.

This clone appeared a single time. The rearrangement uses TRBV9 and TRBJ2-2, with TRBD2 matching over 11 bases. Germline V gene data show CDR1 as SGDLS and CDR2 as YYNGEE. This CDR3 has 15 amino acids. V was clipped by 5 bases and J by 2 bases; unmatched bases: 2. The CDR3 DNA reads TGTGCCAGCAGGGGGACTAGCGGAAACACCGGGGAGCTGTTTTTT. It encodes CASRGTSGNTGELFF.

The genes are TRBV18 and TRBJ2-7; TRBD1 is a possible D gene (7 bases). The ends were cut back, 4 bases at V and 6 bases at J, with 22 bases in the middle. The germline V gene encodes CDR1 KGHSH and CDR2 LQKENI. The length of the CDR3 is 16 residues. CDR3 coding DNA: TGTGCCAGCTCACGGGGGTTCGGACAGGACTACTCCGAGCAGTACTTC. Protein sequence: CASSRGFGQDYSEQYF.

The CDR3 DNA reads TGTGCCAGCTCACCACCGACAGAGACCCAGTACTTC. Translation: CASSPPTETQYF. The chain employs TRBV18 and TRBJ2-5, with D uncertain. V was pared by 0 bases and J by 4 bases, with 3 bases between. Germline CDR1 is KGHSH and CDR2 is LQKENI. The CDR3 runs 12 residues.